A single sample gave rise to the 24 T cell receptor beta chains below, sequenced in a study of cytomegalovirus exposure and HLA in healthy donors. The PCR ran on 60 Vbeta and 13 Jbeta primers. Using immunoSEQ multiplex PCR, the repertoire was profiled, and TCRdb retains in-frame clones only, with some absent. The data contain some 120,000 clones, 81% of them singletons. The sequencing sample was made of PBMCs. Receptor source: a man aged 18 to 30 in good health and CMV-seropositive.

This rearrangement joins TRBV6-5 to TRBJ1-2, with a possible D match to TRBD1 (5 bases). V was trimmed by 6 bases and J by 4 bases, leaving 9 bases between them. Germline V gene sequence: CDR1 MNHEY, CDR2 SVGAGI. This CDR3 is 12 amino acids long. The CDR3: CASRGEFYGYTF. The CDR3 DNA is TGTGCCAGCAGAGGGGAATTCTATGGCTACACCTTC.

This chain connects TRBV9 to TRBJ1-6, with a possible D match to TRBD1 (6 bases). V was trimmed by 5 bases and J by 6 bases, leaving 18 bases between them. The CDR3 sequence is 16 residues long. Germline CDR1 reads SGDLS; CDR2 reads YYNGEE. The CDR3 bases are TGTGCCAGCAGTCGCCAGGGTCAGGGGTTTAATTCACCCCTCCACTTT. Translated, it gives CASSRQGQGFNSPLHF.

CDR3 DNA: TGTGCCAGCAGCTCACAGGTATCCTACGAGCAGTACTTC. Protein sequence: CASSSQVSYEQYF. The V call is TRBV7-2, the J call TRBJ2-7; possibly TRBD1 for D (5 bases). Germline CDR1 SGHTA, CDR2 FQGNSA. Trimming stripped 4 bases from V and 1 base from J, with 8 bases between. CDR3 length equals 13 residues.

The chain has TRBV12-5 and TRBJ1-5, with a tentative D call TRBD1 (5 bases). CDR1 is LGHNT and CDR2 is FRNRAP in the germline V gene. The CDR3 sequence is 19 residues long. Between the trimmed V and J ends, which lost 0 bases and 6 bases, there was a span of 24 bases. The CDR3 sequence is CASGLVLGGMGLHAQPQHF. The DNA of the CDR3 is TGTGCTAGTGGTTTGGTATTGGGGGGGATGGGTTTACACGCTCAGCCCCAGCATTTT.

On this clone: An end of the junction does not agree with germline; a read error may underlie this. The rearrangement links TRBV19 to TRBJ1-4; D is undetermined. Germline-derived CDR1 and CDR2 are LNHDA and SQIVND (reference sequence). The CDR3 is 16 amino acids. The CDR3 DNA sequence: TGTGCCAGCAGTACGACACCGGGGTGGGCGCATGAAAAACTGTTTTTT. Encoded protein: CASSTTPGWAHEKLFF.

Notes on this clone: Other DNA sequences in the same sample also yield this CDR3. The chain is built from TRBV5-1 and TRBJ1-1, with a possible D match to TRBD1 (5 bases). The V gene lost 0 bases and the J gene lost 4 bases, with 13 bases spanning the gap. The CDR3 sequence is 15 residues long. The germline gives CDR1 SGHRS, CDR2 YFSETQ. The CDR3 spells CASSLVGALGTEAFF. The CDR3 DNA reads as TGCGCCAGCAGCTTGGTAGGGGCCCTGGGCACTGAAGCTTTCTTT.

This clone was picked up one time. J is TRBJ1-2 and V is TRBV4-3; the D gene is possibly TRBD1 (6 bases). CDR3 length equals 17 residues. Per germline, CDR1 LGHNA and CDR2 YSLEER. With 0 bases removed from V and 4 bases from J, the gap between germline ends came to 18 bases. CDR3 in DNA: TGCGCCAGCAGCCAAGACCGGTCGGGTACAGGGAGCTATGGCTACACCTTC. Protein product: CASSQDRSGTGSYGYTF.

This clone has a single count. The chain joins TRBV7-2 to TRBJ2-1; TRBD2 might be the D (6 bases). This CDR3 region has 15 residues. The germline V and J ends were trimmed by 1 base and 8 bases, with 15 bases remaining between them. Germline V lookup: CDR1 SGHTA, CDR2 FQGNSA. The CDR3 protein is CASSLVGLLGDEQFF. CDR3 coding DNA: TGTGCCAGCAGCTTAGTGGGACTCCTCGGGGATGAGCAGTTCTTC.

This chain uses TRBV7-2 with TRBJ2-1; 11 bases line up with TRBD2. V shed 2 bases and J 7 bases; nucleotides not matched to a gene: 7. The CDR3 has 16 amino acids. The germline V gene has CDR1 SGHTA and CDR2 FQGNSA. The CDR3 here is CASSLSLRLAGNEQFF. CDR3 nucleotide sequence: TGTGCCAGCAGCTTATCCTTGAGACTAGCGGGGAATGAGCAGTTCTTC.

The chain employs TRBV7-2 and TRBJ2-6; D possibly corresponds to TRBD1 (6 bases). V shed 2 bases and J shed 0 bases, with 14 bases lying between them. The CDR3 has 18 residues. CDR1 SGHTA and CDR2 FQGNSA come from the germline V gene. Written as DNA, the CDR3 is TGTGCCAGCAGCTTACGGCCCCAGGGGTTCTCTGGGGCCAACGTCCTGACTTTC. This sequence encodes CASSLRPQGFSGANVLTF.

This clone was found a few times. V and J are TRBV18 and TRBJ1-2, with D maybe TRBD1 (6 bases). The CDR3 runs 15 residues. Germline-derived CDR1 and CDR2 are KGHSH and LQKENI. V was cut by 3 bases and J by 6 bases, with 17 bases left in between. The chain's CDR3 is CASSPGQSTRNGYTF. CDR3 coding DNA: TGTGCCAGCTCACCCGGACAGAGTACAAGAAATGGCTACACCTTC.

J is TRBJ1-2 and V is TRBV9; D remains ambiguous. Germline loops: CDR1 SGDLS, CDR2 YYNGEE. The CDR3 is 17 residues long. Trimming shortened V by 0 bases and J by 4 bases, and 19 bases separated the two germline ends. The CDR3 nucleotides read TGTGCCAGCAGCGTAGATCTAGGAGGGTGGAACTCCTATGGCTACACCTTC. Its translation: CASSVDLGGWNSYGYTF.

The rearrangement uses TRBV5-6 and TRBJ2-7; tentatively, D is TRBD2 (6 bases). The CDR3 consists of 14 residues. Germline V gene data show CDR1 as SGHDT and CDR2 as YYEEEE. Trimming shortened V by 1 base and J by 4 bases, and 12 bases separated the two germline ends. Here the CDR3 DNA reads TGTGCCAGCAGCTTGATAGGGACTGAGTACGAGCAGTACTTC. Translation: CASSLIGTEYEQYF.

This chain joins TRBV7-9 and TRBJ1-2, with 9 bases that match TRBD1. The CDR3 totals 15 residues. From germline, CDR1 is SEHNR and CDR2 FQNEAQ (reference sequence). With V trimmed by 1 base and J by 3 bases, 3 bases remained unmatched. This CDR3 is CASSLGQGEDYGYTF. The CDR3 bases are TGTGCCAGCAGCTTAGGACAGGGGGAGGACTATGGCTACACCTTC.

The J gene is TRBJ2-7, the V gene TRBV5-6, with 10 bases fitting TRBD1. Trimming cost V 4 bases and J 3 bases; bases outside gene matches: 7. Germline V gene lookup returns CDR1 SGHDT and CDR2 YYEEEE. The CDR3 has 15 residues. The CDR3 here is CASSPGQGGSYEQYF. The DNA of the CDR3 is TGTGCCAGCAGCCCCGGACAGGGGGGGAGCTACGAGCAGTACTTC.

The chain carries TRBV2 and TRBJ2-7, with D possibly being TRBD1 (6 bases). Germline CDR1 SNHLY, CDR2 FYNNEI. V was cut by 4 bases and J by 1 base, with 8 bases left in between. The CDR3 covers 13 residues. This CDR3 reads CASSGGGSYEQYF. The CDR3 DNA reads TGTGCCAGCAGTGGAGGGGGTTCCTACGAGCAGTACTTC.

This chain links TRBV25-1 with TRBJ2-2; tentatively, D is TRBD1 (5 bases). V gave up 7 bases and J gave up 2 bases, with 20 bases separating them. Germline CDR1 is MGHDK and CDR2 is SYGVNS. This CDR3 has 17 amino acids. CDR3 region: CASTLGGDSYNTGELFF. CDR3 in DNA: TGTGCCAGCACCCTCGGTGGTGACAGTTACAACACCGGGGAGCTGTTTTTT.

The CDR3 loop is CASSFLDSFLAGSFEQYF. As DNA, the CDR3 is TGTGCCAGCAGCTTTTTAGACTCCTTTCTAGCGGGGAGCTTCGAGCAGTACTTC. V usage is TRBV5-5 and J usage is TRBJ2-7; 9 bases agree with TRBD2. V lost 2 bases to trimming and J lost 6 bases; unmatched junction nucleotides: 18. The CDR3 runs to 18 residues. Looked up from germline, CDR1 is SGHKS and CDR2 is YYEKEE (reference sequence).

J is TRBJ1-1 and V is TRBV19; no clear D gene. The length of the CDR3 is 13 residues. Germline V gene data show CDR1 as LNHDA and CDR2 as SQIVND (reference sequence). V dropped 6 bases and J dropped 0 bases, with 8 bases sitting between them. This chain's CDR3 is CASSTAMNTEAFF. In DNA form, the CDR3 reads TGTGCCAGTAGCACAGCCATGAACACTGAAGCTTTCTTT.

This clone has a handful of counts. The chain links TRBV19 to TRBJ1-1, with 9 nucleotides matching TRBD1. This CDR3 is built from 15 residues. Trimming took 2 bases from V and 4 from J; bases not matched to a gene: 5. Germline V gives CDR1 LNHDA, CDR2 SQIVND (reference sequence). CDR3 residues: CASSIRGQGGTEAFF. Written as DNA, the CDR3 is TGTGCCAGTAGTATAAGGGGACAGGGAGGCACTGAAGCTTTCTTT.

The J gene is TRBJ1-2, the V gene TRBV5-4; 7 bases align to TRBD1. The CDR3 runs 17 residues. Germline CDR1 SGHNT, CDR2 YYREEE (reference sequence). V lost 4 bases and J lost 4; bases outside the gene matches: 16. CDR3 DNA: TGTGCCAGCAGCCGTAAAAGACAGGGTACGATGTCCTATGGCTACACCTTC. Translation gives CASSRKRQGTMSYGYTF.

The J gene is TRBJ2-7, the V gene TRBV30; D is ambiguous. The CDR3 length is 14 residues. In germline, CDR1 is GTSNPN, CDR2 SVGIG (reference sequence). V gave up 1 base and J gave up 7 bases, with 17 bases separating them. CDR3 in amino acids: CAWSEALGVREQYF. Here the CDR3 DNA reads TGTGCCTGGAGTGAGGCTCTCGGAGTACGGGAGCAGTACTTC.

The CDR3 DNA reads as TGTGCCAGCAGTTTACACCCAAAGGGGACCGGGGAGCTGTTTTTT. Encoded protein: CASSLHPKGTGELFF. V gene TRBV7-2 combines with J gene TRBJ2-2; TRBD1 might be the D (5 bases). This CDR3 comprises 15 residues. Germline V lookup: CDR1 SGHTA, CDR2 FQGNSA. Trimming took off 6 bases at V and 5 bases at J, with 16 bases between the two ends.

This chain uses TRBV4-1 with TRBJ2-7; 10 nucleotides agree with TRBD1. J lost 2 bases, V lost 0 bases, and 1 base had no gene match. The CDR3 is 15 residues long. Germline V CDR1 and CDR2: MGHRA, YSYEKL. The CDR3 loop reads CASSQDDRGPYEQYF. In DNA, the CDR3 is TGCGCCAGCAGCCAAGATGACAGGGGGCCCTACGAGCAGTACTTC.